The rows below give T cell receptor beta chains drawn from one sample of a study of CD8 T cells in Susac syndrome. In TCRdb, the immunoSEQ multiplex PCR reads were re-called with MiXCR into one record per CDR3 protein. The sample lists 140,000 or so distinct CDR3 sequences, approximately 95% occurring once. The sample taken for sequencing was CD4+ T cells from PBMCs. Receptor source: a human donor with multiple sclerosis. CDR3s include the opening cysteine and the closing phenylalanine or tryptophan. D genes are given only for firm matches. Expanded clones get a size class; other rows say once, few or many, or leave the size out.

-	TRBJ2-7	TRBV6-1	-	TGTGCCAGCAGGTTCGTAGGGGTACACGAGCAGTACTTC	CASRFVGVHEQYF
-	TRBJ2-5	TRBV29-1	-	TGCAGCGTTGACGGGCAGGGCGAGACCCAGTACTTC	CSVDGQGETQYF
TRBD1	TRBJ1-1	TRBV28	-	TGTGCCAGCAGTACATTCACAGGGGGCGCGGGCACTGAAGCTTTCTTT	CASSTFTGGAGTEAFF
-	TRBJ2-7	TRBV28	many	TGTGCCAGCAGTTCTTCCAGTTACGAGCAGTACTTC	CASSSSSYEQYF
-	TRBJ2-5	TRBV7-2	once	TGTGCCAGCAGACTAGGACGTGCCCGGGAGACCCAGTACTTC	CASRLGRARETQYF
-	TRBJ2-2	TRBV29-1	-	TGCAGCGTTGATCCAGGGAACACCGGGGAGCTGTTTTTT	CSVDPGNTGELFF
TRBD1	TRBJ2-7	TRBV7-2	-	TGTGCCAGCAGCCCATACCGGGACAGTTCCTACGAGCAGTACTTC	CASSPYRDSSYEQYF
-	TRBJ1-6	TRBV4-3	-	TGCGCCAGCAGCCAAGCGGTTGGACGTAATTCACCCCTCCACTTT	CASSQAVGRNSPLHF
TRBD2	TRBJ2-7	TRBV14	-	TGTGCCAGCAGCGTCGGGGGGGCTCTGGACGAGCAGTACTTC	CASSVGGALDEQYF
TRBD2	TRBJ2-2	TRBV7-9	-	TGTGCCAGCAGCTTAGGCGGGAGGAACACCGGGGAGCTGTTTTTT	CASSLGGRNTGELFF
TRBD2	TRBJ2-1	TRBV9	-	TGTGCCAGCAGCCCCGGGACTAGCGGGAGGGGTGAGCAGTTCTTC	CASSPGTSGRGEQFF
TRBD2	TRBJ2-5	TRBV20-1	-	TGCAGTGCTATCATGGGACTAGCGGGAGTAGCAGAGACCCAGTACTTC	CSAIMGLAGVAETQYF
-	TRBJ1-1	TRBV28	-	TGTGCCAGCACCAAAGGCGGTTCGACCCCGGGCCGCACTGAAGCTTTCTTT	CASTKGGSTPGRTEAFF
-	TRBJ2-2	TRBV24-1	-	TGTGCCACCAGTGATCCTCTGCGCGCGGGGTCCGGGGAGCTGTTTTTT	CATSDPLRAGSGELFF
TRBD1	TRBJ2-7	TRBV29-1	-	TGCAGCGTCGCTCCTACCGGGACAGGGTCCTACGAGCAGTACTTC	CSVAPTGTGSYEQYF
TRBD2	TRBJ2-1	TRBV2	once	TGTGCCAGCAGTGAAGTCCAGGGCGGGGGGGCCGTTGAGCAGTTCTTC	CASSEVQGGGAVEQFF
TRBD2	TRBJ2-1	TRBV29-1	-	TGCAGCGTTGAAGGAGATAGAGGGAGGGATCGGTTCTTC	CSVEGDRGRDRFF
-	TRBJ1-2	TRBV28	-	TGTGCCAGCAGTGGACACCCCCCTAACTATGGCTACACCTTC	CASSGHPPNYGYTF
-	TRBJ2-5	TRBV20-1	-	TGCAGTGCACTATGGGAACAGTCCCAAGAGACCCAGTACTTC	CSALWEQSQETQYF
-	TRBJ2-3	TRBV9	-	TGTGCCAGCAGCGGACTAGGAGGGAGTGGAGATACGCAGTATTTT	CASSGLGGSGDTQYF
-	TRBJ2-7	TRBV7-9	-	TGTGCCAGCAGCTTAGGACATGGGGGGCGGATTATGTACGAGCAGTACTTC	CASSLGHGGRIMYEQYF
-	TRBJ2-3	TRBV9	-	TGTGCCAGCAGCGTGGCTACCACAGATACGCAGTATTTT	CASSVATTDTQYF
-	TRBJ2-7	TRBV14	-	TGTGCCAGCAGCCAAGATGGCGGCACCCCCTACGAGCAGTACTTC	CASSQDGGTPYEQYF
-	TRBJ1-4	TRBV20-1	-	TGCAGTGCTAGGGGAGACGGTGAAAAACTGTTTTTT	CSARGDGEKLFF
TRBD1	TRBJ2-7	TRBV15	-	TGTGCCACCAGCAGGGGACAGCTAAACGAGCAGTACTTC	CATSRGQLNEQYF
-	TRBJ2-7	TRBV5-1	-	TGCGCCAGCAGCCCCGAGGGGGGTCCGGCGTACGAGCAGTACTTC	CASSPEGGPAYEQYF
TRBD1	TRBJ2-6	TRBV20-1	-	TGCAGTGCTGAACTGGGACAGGGACTATCTGGGGCCAACGTCCTGACTTTC	CSAELGQGLSGANVLTF
-	TRBJ2-7	TRBV12-3/TRBV12-4	-	TGTGCCAGCAGTTCCCAGCGGGACACTGGCTCCTACGAGCAGTACTTC	CASSSQRDTGSYEQYF
-	TRBJ1-2	TRBV29-1	-	TGCAGCGTTCAGGATACTAACTATGGCTACACCTTC	CSVQDTNYGYTF
TRBD1	TRBJ2-3	TRBV4-1	once	TGCGCCAGCAGCCAAGATGATCCGGGGACAGGGGGCCCCACAGATACGCAGTATTTT	CASSQDDPGTGGPTDTQYF
-	TRBJ2-3	TRBV6-1	-	TGTGCCAGTTCGAGGGCCACAGATACGCAGTATTTT	CASSRATDTQYF
-	TRBJ2-5	TRBV6-1	-	TGTGCCAGCAACAGGGCCGGGGGCGCAGAGACCCAGTACTTC	CASNRAGGAETQYF
-	TRBJ1-2	TRBV25-1	-	TGTGCCAGCAGTCTCAATTCCTTTACTAGGGGCTACACCTTC	CASSLNSFTRGYTF
-	TRBJ1-1	TRBV3-1	-	TGTGCCAGCAGCCAAGATGGGGCTTGGACTTTCTTT	CASSQDGAWTFF
-	TRBJ2-1	TRBV20-1	-	TGCAGTGGAGGGGGGAGAGGCTCCTACAATGAGCAGTTCTTC	CSGGGRGSYNEQFF
TRBD1	TRBJ2-5	TRBV7-9	-	TGTGCCAGCAGCCTTAGACAGGGGTGGGCCCAAGAGACCCAGTACTTC	CASSLRQGWAQETQYF
TRBD2	TRBJ2-1	TRBV12-3/TRBV12-4	-	TGTGCCAGCAGTTTAGCGCTAGCGGGAGTAGTCAATGAGCAGTTCTTC	CASSLALAGVVNEQFF
-	TRBJ1-2	TRBV30	-	TGTGCCTGGACAGGGCAAAACTATGGCTACACCTTC	CAWTGQNYGYTF
-	TRBJ1-1	TRBV28	-	TGTGCCAGCAAGAGAGGAGGGAACACTGAAGCTTTCTTT	CASKRGGNTEAFF
TRBD1	TRBJ1-5	TRBV12-3/TRBV12-4	-	TGTGCCAGCAGTTCGAGGACAGGGGCGAATCAGCCCCAGCATTTT	CASSSRTGANQPQHF
-	TRBJ1-4	TRBV27	-	TGTGCCAGCAGTTTATCGAGGAGTTGGAATGAAAAACTGTTTTTT	CASSLSRSWNEKLFF
-	TRBJ1-5	TRBV27	-	TGTGCCAGCAGTTTAGTGCAGGGAAGCGGCGTAAGGCAGCCCCAGCATTTT	CASSLVQGSGVRQPQHF
-	TRBJ1-2	TRBV7-2	-	TGTGCCAGCAGCTTGGGACTCTATGGCTACACCTTC	CASSLGLYGYTF
TRBD2	TRBJ2-7	TRBV7-8	-	TGTGCCAGCAGCCTAACCGGGACTACAGTAATCGAGCAGTACTTC	CASSLTGTTVIEQYF
-	TRBJ1-2	TRBV10-3	-	TGTGCCATCAGTGAGGCAGGGCCGTACTATGGCTACACCTTC	CAISEAGPYYGYTF
-	TRBJ1-5	TRBV20-1	once	TGCAGTGCTAAGGGACTTCCGTCCGATAGCAATCAGCCCCAGCATTTT	CSAKGLPSDSNQPQHF
-	TRBJ1-5	TRBV6-5	-	TGTGCCAGCAGTTCAACCGGCGTGATAGGTAGCGGCAATCAGCCCCAGCATTTT	CASSSTGVIGSGNQPQHF
TRBD1	TRBJ1-3	TRBV30	-	TGTGCCTGGACCCCAGGGGGCTCTGGAAACACCATATATTTT	CAWTPGGSGNTIYF
-	TRBJ1-2	TRBV30	-	TGTGCCTGGAGTACCGGACAGAGTTACTATGGCTACACCTTC	CAWSTGQSYYGYTF
TRBD1	TRBJ1-2	TRBV12-3/TRBV12-4	-	TGTGCCAGCAGTCCCCATCGGGGTAGGCAGGGGGCGCTTGGCTACACCTTC	CASSPHRGRQGALGYTF
TRBD1	TRBJ1-2	TRBV5-4	-	TGTGCCAGCAGCCTGGGGACAGATCCCTACACCTTC	CASSLGTDPYTF
TRBD1	TRBJ2-6	TRBV5-1	-	TGCGCCAGCAGCTCCCGGGACAGGGTATCCGGGGCCAACGTCCTGACTTTC	CASSSRDRVSGANVLTF
-	TRBJ1-5	TRBV20-1	-	TGCAGTGCCACGATAGGGGTCACCAATCAGCCCCAGCATTTT	CSATIGVTNQPQHF
TRBD1	TRBJ1-2	TRBV29-1	-	TGCAGCGTAGCCGGGGACAGGGATAACTATGGCTACACCTTC	CSVAGDRDNYGYTF
TRBD1	TRBJ2-5	TRBV24-1	-	TGTGCCACCAGTGATCCCGACAGGGGGCTCCAAGAGACCCAGTACTTC	CATSDPDRGLQETQYF
-	TRBJ2-1	TRBV5-1	-	TGCGCCAGCAGCGTCGTAGGTGAGCAGTTCTTC	CASSVVGEQFF
TRBD2	TRBJ2-7	TRBV27	-	TGTGCCAGCAGTCCAGTAGCGGGGCCCTACGAGCAGTACTTC	CASSPVAGPYEQYF
-	TRBJ1-5	TRBV6-1	few	TGTGCCAGCAGACAGGGTTACCAGCCCCAGCATTTT	CASRQGYQPQHF
-	TRBJ1-4	TRBV2	-	TGTGCCAGCAACTTCAGGGGTATAAAGGAAAAACTGTTTTTT	CASNFRGIKEKLFF